The present T cell receptor (beta chain) was sequenced within a study of T cells after yellow fever vaccination. Looked up from germline, CDR1 is KGHDR and CDR2 is SFDVKD. There are 14 residues in the CDR3. V lost 5 bases to trimming and J lost 3 bases, with 10 bases between them. In its sample, this clonotype was seen a few times. Its antigen is still unknown. TCRdb used MiXCR to reprocess the 5' RACE reads, holding one entry per CDR3 protein. Of some 340,000 distinct CDR3 sequences listed, roughly 3.9% are singletons. Regarding the study as a whole: Contamination by abundant bulk-population clonotypes could be present in FACS-sorted repertoires. A small share of clonotypes appeared in both CD4 and CD8 compartments.

Sequencing was performed on PBMCs, taken 5 days after the yellow fever booster vaccination. This chain joins TRBV24-1 and TRBJ1-5; possibly TRBD1 for D (5 bases). The sequence was collected from a man aged 18 to 30 who received the YFV17D yellow fever vaccine. CDR3 DNA: TGTGCCACCAGTGGGGCAGGGTTCAATCAGCCCCAGCATTTT. It codes for CATSGAGFNQPQHF.